This is a list of T cell receptor beta chains from one sample in a study of cytomegalovirus exposure and HLA in healthy donors. Method: immunoSEQ multiplex PCR; TCRdb's copy keeps in-frame clones and lacks some. The sample carries about 140,000 clones, roughly a tenth recorded once. Specimen: PBMCs. The receptors stem from a male donor in good health and CMV-seronegative. Both conserved end residues are part of each CDR3. Each record gives: D gene, J gene, V gene, clone size, CDR3 protein, CDR3 DNA. A D gene is named only where the DNA matches it firmly. Clone size is given for some rows only: seen once, a few or many times, or a class if the clone is expanded.

d_gene: -
j_gene: TRBJ1-5
v_gene: TRBV4-1
abundance: -
CDR3aa: CASSQGSSSVYQPQHF
CDR3nt: TGCGCCAGCAGCCAAGGGAGTAGTTCAGTGTATCAGCCCCAGCATTTT

d_gene: TRBD1
j_gene: TRBJ1-6
v_gene: TRBV6-4
abundance: few
CDR3aa: CASSEGTGVNSPLHF
CDR3nt: TGTGCCAGCAGTGAGGGGACAGGGGTCAATTCACCCCTCCACTTT

d_gene: -
j_gene: TRBJ2-5
v_gene: TRBV10-3
abundance: few
CDR3aa: CATTGEGETQYF
CDR3nt: TGTGCCACGACAGGAGAGGGAGAGACCCAGTACTTC

d_gene: -
j_gene: TRBJ2-7
v_gene: TRBV5-8
abundance: few
CDR3aa: CASSLRTQQQYF
CDR3nt: TGTGCCAGCAGTCTAAGGACTCAACAGCAGTACTTC

d_gene: TRBD1
j_gene: TRBJ1-2
v_gene: TRBV28
abundance: few
CDR3aa: CASSWGQGGYGYTF
CDR3nt: TGTGCCAGCAGCTGGGGACAGGGGGGCTATGGCTACACCTTC

d_gene: TRBD1
j_gene: TRBJ2-2
v_gene: TRBV28
abundance: -
CDR3aa: CASSSLGQGDTGELFF
CDR3nt: TGTGCCAGCAGTTCGCTCGGACAGGGCGACACCGGGGAGCTGTTTTTT

d_gene: -
j_gene: TRBJ2-7
v_gene: TRBV9
abundance: -
CDR3aa: CASTEGAISEDEQYF
CDR3nt: TGTGCCAGCACGGAGGGGGCGATTTCCGAGGACGAGCAGTACTTC

d_gene: TRBD2
j_gene: TRBJ2-3
v_gene: TRBV7-9
abundance: -
CDR3aa: CASSLGPTSGLSTDTQYF
CDR3nt: TGTGCCAGCAGCTTAGGCCCGACTAGCGGGCTGAGCACAGATACGCAGTATTTT

d_gene: TRBD1
j_gene: TRBJ1-5
v_gene: TRBV5-5
abundance: -
CDR3aa: CASSLGDRGPGEGNQPQHF
CDR3nt: TGTGCCAGCAGCTTAGGGGACAGGGGGCCCGGAGAGGGCAATCAGCCCCAGCATTTT

d_gene: TRBD1
j_gene: TRBJ1-5
v_gene: TRBV5-8
abundance: -
CDR3aa: CASSPGQISNQPQHF
CDR3nt: TGTGCCAGCAGCCCGGGACAGATTAGCAATCAGCCCCAGCATTTT

d_gene: -
j_gene: TRBJ2-1
v_gene: TRBV12-1
abundance: few
CDR3aa: CASSPSPGLAFDEQFF
CDR3nt: TGTGCCAGCAGCCCGTCCCCGGGACTAGCGTTCGATGAGCAGTTCTTC

d_gene: TRBD2
j_gene: TRBJ2-5
v_gene: TRBV7-8
abundance: few
CDR3aa: CASRLAGPETQYF
CDR3nt: TGTGCCAGCAGATTAGCGGGCCCGGAGACCCAGTACTTC

d_gene: -
j_gene: TRBJ2-3
v_gene: TRBV4-2
abundance: few
CDR3aa: CASSQAGVLTDTQYF
CDR3nt: TGTGCCAGCAGCCAAGCCGGGGTATTGACAGATACGCAGTATTTT

d_gene: TRBD2
j_gene: TRBJ2-3
v_gene: TRBV29-1
abundance: few
CDR3aa: CSVAGRGGAGTDTQYF
CDR3nt: TGCAGCGTAGCTGGTCGGGGGGGGGCTGGCACAGATACGCAGTATTTT

d_gene: TRBD2
j_gene: TRBJ2-3
v_gene: TRBV6-4
abundance: few
CDR3aa: CASSDSIAGGTDTQYF
CDR3nt: TGTGCCAGCAGTGACTCGATAGCGGGGGGCACAGATACGCAGTATTTT

d_gene: -
j_gene: TRBJ1-2
v_gene: TRBV7-9
abundance: few
CDR3aa: CASTLEAEENPYGYTF
CDR3nt: TGTGCCAGCACCTTGGAAGCTGAGGAGAACCCGTATGGCTACACCTTC

d_gene: TRBD2
j_gene: TRBJ2-1
v_gene: TRBV6-5
abundance: -
CDR3aa: CASSYSGLARNEQFF
CDR3nt: TGTGCCAGCAGTTACTCCGGACTAGCGAGGAATGAGCAGTTCTTC

d_gene: -
j_gene: TRBJ1-6
v_gene: TRBV19
abundance: -
CDR3aa: CACKDMSLSSYNSPLHF
CDR3nt: TGTGCCTGCAAGGACATGAGCTTGAGCTCCTATAATTCACCCCTCCACTTT

d_gene: -
j_gene: TRBJ2-2
v_gene: TRBV7-2
abundance: -
CDR3aa: CASSLSPQGKTGELFF
CDR3nt: TGTGCCAGCAGCTTATCTCCCCAGGGAAAGACCGGGGAGCTGTTTTTT

d_gene: TRBD2
j_gene: TRBJ2-2
v_gene: TRBV2
abundance: -
CDR3aa: CASSPQRGGTGELFF
CDR3nt: TGTGCCAGCAGTCCCCAGCGGGGAGGAACCGGGGAGCTGTTTTTT

d_gene: TRBD1
j_gene: TRBJ1-4
v_gene: TRBV10-3
abundance: -
CDR3aa: CAISERMGQGNEKLFF
CDR3nt: TGTGCCATCAGCGAACGGATGGGACAGGGGAATGAAAAACTGTTTTTT

d_gene: TRBD1
j_gene: TRBJ1-6
v_gene: TRBV11-3
abundance: few
CDR3aa: CASSLDLRDRGTLDPLHF
CDR3nt: TGTGCCAGCAGCTTAGATCTTAGAGACAGGGGTACCCTAGATCCCCTCCACTTT

d_gene: TRBD2
j_gene: TRBJ2-7
v_gene: TRBV2
abundance: few
CDR3aa: CASSERLAGAHEQYF
CDR3nt: TGTGCCAGCAGTGAAAGGTTAGCGGGAGCGCACGAGCAGTACTTC

d_gene: TRBD1
j_gene: TRBJ1-2
v_gene: TRBV9
abundance: -
CDR3aa: CASNRDRGPHGYTF
CDR3nt: TGTGCCAGCAACCGGGACAGGGGGCCTCATGGCTACACCTTC

d_gene: TRBD1
j_gene: TRBJ2-7
v_gene: TRBV5-8
abundance: few
CDR3aa: CASSLAPRQGTYEQYF
CDR3nt: TGTGCCAGCAGCTTGGCTCCCCGACAGGGGACCTACGAGCAGTACTTC

d_gene: -
j_gene: TRBJ1-5
v_gene: TRBV30
abundance: few
CDR3aa: CAWSTGRRLNQPQHF
CDR3nt: TGTGCCTGGAGTACGGGGAGGAGACTTAATCAGCCCCAGCATTTT

d_gene: TRBD2
j_gene: TRBJ2-5
v_gene: TRBV4-2
abundance: -
CDR3aa: CASSPRLAGGGETQYF
CDR3nt: TGTGCCAGCAGCCCTCGACTAGCGGGGGGTGGGGAGACCCAGTACTTC

d_gene: TRBD1
j_gene: TRBJ2-5
v_gene: TRBV6-1
abundance: few
CDR3aa: CASSAKGAYQETQYF
CDR3nt: TGTGCCAGCAGTGCTAAGGGGGCCTACCAGGAGACCCAGTACTTC

d_gene: TRBD1
j_gene: TRBJ1-1
v_gene: TRBV5-1
abundance: -
CDR3aa: CASSPDRVAEAFF
CDR3nt: TGCGCCAGCAGCCCTGACAGGGTAGCTGAAGCTTTCTTT

d_gene: -
j_gene: TRBJ2-5
v_gene: TRBV7-7
abundance: few
CDR3aa: CASATGLSAQETQYF
CDR3nt: TGTGCGAGCGCCACCGGACTAAGCGCTCAAGAGACCCAGTACTTC

d_gene: -
j_gene: TRBJ2-5
v_gene: TRBV7-2
abundance: few
CDR3aa: CASSLDRETQYF
CDR3nt: TGTGCCAGCAGCTTAGATCGGGAGACCCAGTACTTC

d_gene: -
j_gene: TRBJ1-2
v_gene: TRBV6-1
abundance: -
CDR3aa: CASSGSGYELVYGYTF
CDR3nt: TGTGCCAGCAGTGGGTCAGGGTATGAGCTGGTATATGGCTACACCTTC

d_gene: TRBD1
j_gene: TRBJ1-3
v_gene: TRBV11-2
abundance: few
CDR3aa: CASSLDFPGTGESGNTIYF
CDR3nt: TGTGCCAGCAGCTTAGATTTCCCGGGGACAGGGGAGTCTGGAAACACCATATATTTT

d_gene: -
j_gene: TRBJ1-2
v_gene: TRBV5-4
abundance: few
CDR3aa: CASSWGYQGTPGYGYTF
CDR3nt: TGTGCCAGCAGTTGGGGATACCAGGGGACCCCTGGCTATGGCTACACCTTC

d_gene: -
j_gene: TRBJ1-2
v_gene: TRBV4-3
abundance: -
CDR3aa: CASSQDGQGKSYTF
CDR3nt: TGCGCCAGCAGCCAAGATGGGCAGGGAAAGAGCTACACCTTC

d_gene: -
j_gene: TRBJ1-5
v_gene: TRBV28
abundance: few
CDR3aa: CASSLRGQPQHF
CDR3nt: TGTGCCAGCAGTTTAAGGGGGCAGCCCCAGCATTTT

d_gene: -
j_gene: TRBJ2-7
v_gene: TRBV19
abundance: -
CDR3aa: CATSWQGTYEQYF
CDR3nt: TGTGCCACCTCTTGGCAGGGCACCTACGAGCAGTACTTC

d_gene: -
j_gene: TRBJ2-7
v_gene: TRBV7-2
abundance: once
CDR3aa: CASSLFGVTYEQYF
CDR3nt: TGTGCCAGCAGCTTATTCGGAGTAACCTACGAGCAGTACTTC

d_gene: TRBD2
j_gene: TRBJ2-7
v_gene: TRBV4-2
abundance: -
CDR3aa: CASSQDGGGSGYEQYF
CDR3nt: TGTGCCAGCAGCCAAGATGGGGGGGGGAGCGGATACGAGCAGTACTTC

d_gene: -
j_gene: TRBJ2-3
v_gene: TRBV11-1
abundance: -
CDR3aa: CASSLAAARDTQYF
CDR3nt: TGTGCCAGCAGCTTAGCTGCGGCGAGAGATACGCAGTATTTT

d_gene: -
j_gene: TRBJ1-2
v_gene: TRBV7-2
abundance: few
CDR3aa: CASSLKAGGNYGYTF
CDR3nt: TGTGCCAGCAGCTTAAAGGCCGGAGGGAACTATGGCTACACCTTC

d_gene: TRBD1
j_gene: TRBJ1-5
v_gene: TRBV2
abundance: -
CDR3aa: CASRDRGNQPQHF
CDR3nt: TGTGCCAGCAGGGACAGGGGCAATCAGCCCCAGCATTTT

d_gene: -
j_gene: TRBJ2-7
v_gene: TRBV5-1
abundance: -
CDR3aa: CASSLVGSYEQYF
CDR3nt: TGCGCCAGCAGCTTGGTCGGTTCCTACGAGCAGTACTTC

d_gene: TRBD2
j_gene: TRBJ2-1
v_gene: TRBV4-3
abundance: -
CDR3aa: CASSQKGSGRGSYNEQFF
CDR3nt: TGCGCCAGCAGCCAAAAGGGTAGCGGGAGGGGGTCCTACAATGAGCAGTTCTTC

d_gene: TRBD2
j_gene: TRBJ2-5
v_gene: TRBV5-1
abundance: -
CDR3aa: CASSFLSLAVEETQYF
CDR3nt: TGCGCCAGCAGCTTCCTTAGTCTAGCGGTCGAAGAGACCCAGTACTTC

d_gene: -
j_gene: TRBJ1-5
v_gene: TRBV15
abundance: once
CDR3aa: CATSRGGGGVGSNQPQHF
CDR3nt: TGTGCCACCAGCAGGGGCGGCGGAGGGGTGGGAAGCAATCAGCCCCAGCATTTT

d_gene: TRBD2
j_gene: TRBJ2-5
v_gene: TRBV28
abundance: -
CDR3aa: CASSRRGGVETQYF
CDR3nt: TGTGCCAGCAGCCGGCGGGGGGGAGTAGAGACCCAGTACTTC

d_gene: -
j_gene: TRBJ1-1
v_gene: TRBV18
abundance: -
CDR3aa: CASSPSRTENTEAFF
CDR3nt: TGTGCCAGCTCACCATCTAGGACAGAGAACACTGAAGCTTTCTTT

d_gene: TRBD2
j_gene: TRBJ2-3
v_gene: TRBV7-2
abundance: -
CDR3aa: CASSPTSATDTQYF
CDR3nt: TGTGCCAGCAGCCCTACTAGCGCCACAGATACGCAGTATTTT

d_gene: -
j_gene: TRBJ1-5
v_gene: TRBV6-5
abundance: -
CDR3aa: CASSLGQLQPQHF
CDR3nt: TGTGCCAGCAGTTTGGGCCAGCTTCAGCCCCAGCATTTT